Below, 8 T cell receptor beta chains from the same sample are listed, as sequenced in a study of blood T cell repertoires in COVID-19. Some clones are missing from TCRdb's copy, which holds only in-frame ones; the method was immunoSEQ multiplex PCR. The table shows about 190,000 clones, with over 70% occurring only once. Specimen: peripheral blood. These receptors all come from a man aged 60 to 69 with active or convalescent COVID-19.

This clone appeared a few times. The chain employs TRBV3-1 (or the pseudogene TRBV3-2) and TRBJ1-2; the D gene is possibly TRBD1 (6 bases). The V end was cut by 3 bases, the J end by 6 bases, with 11 bases between. Germline V lookup: CDR1 LGHDT, CDR2 YNNKEL (reference sequence). The CDR3 loop spans 13 amino acids. DNA of the CDR3: TGTGCCAGCAGCCAGGATGCAGGGGATGGCTACACCTTC. Its translation is CASSQDAGDGYTF.

The CDR3 DNA follows: TGTGCCAGCAGTACTGTCACGGAGGTTCATGGCTACACCTTC. Its translation is CASSTVTEVHGYTF. This rearrangement joins TRBV7-9 to TRBJ1-2; the D is unclear. CDR1 is SEHNR and CDR2 is FQNEAQ in the germline V gene (reference sequence). With 6 bases removed from V and 6 bases from J, the gap between germline ends came to 17 bases. This CDR3 comprises 14 residues. The variable domain in full, completed from reference TRBV7-9 and TRBJ1-2, reads DTGVSQNPRHKITKRGQNVTFRCDPISEHNRLYWYRQTLGQGPEFLTYFQNEAQLEKSRLLSDRFSAERPKGSFSTLEIQRTEQGDSAMYLCASSTVTEVHGYTFGSGTRLTVV.

The V call is TRBV9, the J call TRBJ2-7; TRBD1 aligns across 10 bases. Germline lookup yields CDR1 SGDLS and CDR2 YYNGEE. The CDR3 is 13 amino acids. Trimming removed 4 bases from V and 6 bases from J; junction bases left unmatched: 4. CDR3 in amino acids: CASSTRDRGEQYF. CDR3 sequence (DNA): TGTGCCAGCAGCACCCGGGACAGGGGCGAGCAGTACTTC.

This clone was observed once. V usage is TRBV19 and J usage is TRBJ1-4; 7 nucleotides agree with TRBD1. This CDR3 contains 13 residues. V lost 4 bases, J lost 8 bases, and 4 bases stayed unmatched. From germline, CDR1 is LNHDA and CDR2 SQIVND (reference sequence). The CDR3 sequence: CASSTTGMEKLFF. CDR3 coding DNA: TGTGCCAGTAGTACGACAGGGATGGAAAAACTGTTTTTT.

This clone was found a few times. The chain carries TRBV29-1 and TRBJ1-2; 7 bases map to TRBD1. Per the germline V gene, CDR1 is SQVTM and CDR2 is ANQGSEA. The CDR3 spans 14 residues. J gave up 0 bases and V 3 bases, and 4 bases lay outside the gene matches. The CDR3 is CSVDRDRANYGYTF. CDR3 coding DNA: TGCAGCGTTGACCGGGACAGAGCTAACTATGGCTACACCTTC.

The V call is TRBV2, the J call TRBJ2-5; TRBD1 might be the D (5 bases). The CDR3 covers 12 residues. V gave up 4 bases and J gave up 6 bases, with 9 bases separating them. The germline V gene encodes CDR1 SNHLY and CDR2 FYNNEI. The CDR3 DNA follows: TGTGCCAGCAGTGTGGACAACCAGACCCAGTACTTC. It specifies CASSVDNQTQYF.

This clone came up a few times. V and J are TRBV5-6 and TRBJ2-7; 8 positions agree with TRBD2. Per germline, CDR1 SGHDT and CDR2 YYEEEE. The trim removed 4 bases at V and 7 bases at J, leaving 10 bases unmatched. The CDR3 spans 14 residues. CDR3 DNA sequence: TGTGCCAGCAGCACGACTAGCGTTTGGTTTGAGCAGTACTTC. Translated, it gives CASSTTSVWFEQYF.

This chain joins TRBV28 and TRBJ2-1, with TRBD2 matching 7 bases. With V trimmed by 6 bases and J by 10 bases, 6 bases remained unmatched. The germline V gene has CDR1 MDHEN and CDR2 SYDVKM. The CDR3 spans 12 residues. CDR3 in DNA: TGTGCCAGCAGCAGCGGGATCGGAGAGCAGTTCTTC. Translating gives CASSSGIGEQFF.